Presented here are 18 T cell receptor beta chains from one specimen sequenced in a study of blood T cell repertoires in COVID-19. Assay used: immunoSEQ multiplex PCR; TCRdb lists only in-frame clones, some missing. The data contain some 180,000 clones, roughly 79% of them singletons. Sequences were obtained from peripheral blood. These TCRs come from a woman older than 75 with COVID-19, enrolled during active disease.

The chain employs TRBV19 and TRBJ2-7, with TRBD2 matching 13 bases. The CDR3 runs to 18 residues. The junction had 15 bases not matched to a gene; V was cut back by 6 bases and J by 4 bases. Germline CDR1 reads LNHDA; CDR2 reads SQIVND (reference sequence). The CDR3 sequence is CASSLRLAGGPYGYEQYF. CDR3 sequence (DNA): TGTGCCAGTAGCCTTAGACTAGCGGGGGGCCCCTACGGATACGAGCAGTACTTC.

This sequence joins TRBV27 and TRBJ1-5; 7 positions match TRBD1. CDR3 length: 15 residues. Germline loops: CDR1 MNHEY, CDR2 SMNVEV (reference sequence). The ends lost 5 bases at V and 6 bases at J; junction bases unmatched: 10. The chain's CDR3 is CASSTTGLRTQPQHF. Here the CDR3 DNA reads TGTGCCAGCAGTACGACAGGGCTAAGGACTCAGCCCCAGCATTTT.

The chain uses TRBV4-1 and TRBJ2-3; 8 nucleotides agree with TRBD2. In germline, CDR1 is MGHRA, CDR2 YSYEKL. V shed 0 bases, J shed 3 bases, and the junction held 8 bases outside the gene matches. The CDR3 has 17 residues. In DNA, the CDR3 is TGCGCCAGCAGCCAAGATTGGCTAGCGGGTCCGACAGATACGCAGTATTTT. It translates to CASSQDWLAGPTDTQYF.

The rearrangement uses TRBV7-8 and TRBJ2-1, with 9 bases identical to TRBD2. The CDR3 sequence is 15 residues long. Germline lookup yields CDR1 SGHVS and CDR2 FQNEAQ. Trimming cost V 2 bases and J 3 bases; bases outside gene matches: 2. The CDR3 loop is CASSLRLADYNEQFF. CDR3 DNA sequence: TGTGCCAGCAGCTTAAGACTAGCGGACTACAATGAGCAGTTCTTC. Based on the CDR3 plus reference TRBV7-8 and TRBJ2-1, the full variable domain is GAGVSQSPRYKVAKRGQDVALRCDPISGHVSLFWYQQALGQGPEFLTYFQNEAQLDKSGLPSDRFFAERPEGSVSTLKIQRTQQEDSAVYLCASSLRLADYNEQFFGPGTRLTVL.

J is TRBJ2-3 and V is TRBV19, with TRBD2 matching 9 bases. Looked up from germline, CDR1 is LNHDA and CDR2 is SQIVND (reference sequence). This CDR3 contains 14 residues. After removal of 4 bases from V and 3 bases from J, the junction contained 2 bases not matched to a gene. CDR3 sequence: CASSSGGGTDTQYF. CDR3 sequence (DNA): TGTGCCAGTAGTAGCGGGGGGGGAACAGATACGCAGTATTTT.

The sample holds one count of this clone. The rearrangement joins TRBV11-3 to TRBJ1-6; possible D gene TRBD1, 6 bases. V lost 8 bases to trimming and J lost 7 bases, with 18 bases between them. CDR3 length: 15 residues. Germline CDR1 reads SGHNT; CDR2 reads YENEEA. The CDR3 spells CASRARGAQNSPLHF. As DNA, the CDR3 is TGTGCCAGCCGGGCCAGGGGAGCCCAGAATTCACCCCTCCACTTT.

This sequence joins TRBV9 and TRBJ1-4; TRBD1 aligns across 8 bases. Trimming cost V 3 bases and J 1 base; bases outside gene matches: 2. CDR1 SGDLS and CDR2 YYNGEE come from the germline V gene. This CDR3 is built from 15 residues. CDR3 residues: CASSATGGTNEKLFF. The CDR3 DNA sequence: TGTGCCAGCAGCGCTACAGGGGGAACTAATGAAAAACTGTTTTTT. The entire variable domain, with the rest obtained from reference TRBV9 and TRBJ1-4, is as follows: DSGVTQTPKHLITATGQRVTLRCSPRSGDLSVYWYQQSLDQGLQFLIQYYNGEERAKGNILERFSAQQFPDLHSELNLSSLELGDSALYFCASSATGGTNEKLFFGSGTQLSVL.

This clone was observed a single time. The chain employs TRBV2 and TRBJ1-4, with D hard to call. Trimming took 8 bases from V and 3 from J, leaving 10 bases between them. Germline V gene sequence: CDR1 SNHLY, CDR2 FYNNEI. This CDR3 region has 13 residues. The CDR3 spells CASERRANEKLFF. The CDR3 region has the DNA TGTGCCAGCGAGAGGCGAGCTAATGAAAAACTGTTTTTT.

The CDR3 is CASSQEYWRGRGYGYTF. For the CDR3, the DNA is TGTGCCAGCAGCCAAGAATATTGGAGGGGGCGCGGCTATGGCTACACCTTC. V usage is TRBV14 and J usage is TRBJ1-2; TRBD1 matches 7 bases. Germline CDR1 and CDR2: SGHDN and FVKESK. CDR3 length: 17 amino acids. Unmatched junction bases numbered 11, after V lost 0 bases and J lost 4 bases.

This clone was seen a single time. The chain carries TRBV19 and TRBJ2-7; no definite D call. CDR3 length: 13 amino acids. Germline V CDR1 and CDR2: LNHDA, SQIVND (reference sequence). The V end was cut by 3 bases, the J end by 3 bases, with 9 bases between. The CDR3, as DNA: TGTGCCAGTAGTATCCTAAACGGCTACGAGCAGTACTTC. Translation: CASSILNGYEQYF.

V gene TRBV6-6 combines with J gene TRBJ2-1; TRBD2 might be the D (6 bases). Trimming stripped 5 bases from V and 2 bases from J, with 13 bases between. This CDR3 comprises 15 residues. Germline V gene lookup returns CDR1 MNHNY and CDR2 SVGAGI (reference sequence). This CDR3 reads CASSPISGTYNEQFF. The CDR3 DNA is TGTGCCAGCAGTCCGATTAGCGGAACCTACAATGAGCAGTTCTTC.

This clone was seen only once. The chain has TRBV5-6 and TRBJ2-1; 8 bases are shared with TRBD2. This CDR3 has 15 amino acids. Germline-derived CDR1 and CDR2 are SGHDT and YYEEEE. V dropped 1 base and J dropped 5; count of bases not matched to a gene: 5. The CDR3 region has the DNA TGTGCCAGCAGCTTGACGGGAGGGAGTCACAATGAGCAGTTCTTC. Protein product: CASSLTGGSHNEQFF.

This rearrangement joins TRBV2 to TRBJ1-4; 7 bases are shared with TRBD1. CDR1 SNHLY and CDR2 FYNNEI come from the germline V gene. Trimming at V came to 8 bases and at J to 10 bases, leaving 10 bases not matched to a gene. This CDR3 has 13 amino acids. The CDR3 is CASGDSNQGKLFF. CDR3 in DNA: TGTGCCAGCGGGGACAGCAATCAGGGAAAACTGTTTTTT.

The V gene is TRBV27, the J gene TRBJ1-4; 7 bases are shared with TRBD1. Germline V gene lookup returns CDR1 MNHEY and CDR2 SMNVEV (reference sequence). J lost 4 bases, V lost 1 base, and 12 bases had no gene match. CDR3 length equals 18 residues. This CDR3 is CASSLYARRTGFNEKLFF. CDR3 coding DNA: TGTGCCAGCAGTTTATACGCCCGACGGACAGGTTTTAATGAAAAACTGTTTTTT. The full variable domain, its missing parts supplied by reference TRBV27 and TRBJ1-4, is EAQVTQNPRYLITVTGKKLTVTCSQNMNHEYMSWYRQDPGLGLRQIYYSMNVEVTDKGDVPEGYKVSRKEKRNFPLILESPSPNQTSLYFCASSLYARRTGFNEKLFFGSGTQLSVL.

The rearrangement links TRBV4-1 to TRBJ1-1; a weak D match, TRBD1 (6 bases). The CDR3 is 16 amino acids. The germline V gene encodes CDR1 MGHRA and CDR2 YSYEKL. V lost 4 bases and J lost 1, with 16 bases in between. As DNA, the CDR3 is TGCGCCAGCAGCCGACGTTGGGGGGGGCAGAACACTGAAGCTTTCTTT. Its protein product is CASSRRWGGQNTEAFF.

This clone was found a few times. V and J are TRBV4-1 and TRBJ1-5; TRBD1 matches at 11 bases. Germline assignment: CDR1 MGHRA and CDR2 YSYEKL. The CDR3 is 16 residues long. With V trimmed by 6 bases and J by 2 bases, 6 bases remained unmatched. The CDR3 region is CASSIGQGAGNQPQHF. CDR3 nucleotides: TGCGCCAGCAGTATCGGACAGGGGGCTGGCAATCAGCCCCAGCATTTT.

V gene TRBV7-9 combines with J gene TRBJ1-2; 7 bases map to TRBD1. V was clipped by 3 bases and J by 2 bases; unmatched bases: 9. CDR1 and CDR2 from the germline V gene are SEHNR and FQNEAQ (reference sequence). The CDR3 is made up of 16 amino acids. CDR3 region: CASSLSPLDRNYGYTF. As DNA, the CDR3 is TGTGCCAGCAGCTTGAGCCCCCTGGACAGGAACTATGGCTACACCTTC.

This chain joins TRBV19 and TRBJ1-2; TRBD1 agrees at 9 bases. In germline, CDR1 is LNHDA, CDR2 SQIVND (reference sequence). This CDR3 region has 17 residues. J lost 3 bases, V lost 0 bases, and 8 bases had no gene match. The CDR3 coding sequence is TGTGCCAGTAGTATAGATCAACAGACAGGGGGTTACTATGGCTACACCTTC. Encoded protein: CASSIDQQTGGYYGYTF. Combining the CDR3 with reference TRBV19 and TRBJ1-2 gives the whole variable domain DGGITQSPKYLFRKEGQNVTLSCEQNLNHDAMYWYRQDPGQGLRLIYYSQIVNDFQKGDIAEGYSVSREKKESFPLTVTSAQKNPTAFYLCASSIDQQTGGYYGYTFGSGTRLTVV.